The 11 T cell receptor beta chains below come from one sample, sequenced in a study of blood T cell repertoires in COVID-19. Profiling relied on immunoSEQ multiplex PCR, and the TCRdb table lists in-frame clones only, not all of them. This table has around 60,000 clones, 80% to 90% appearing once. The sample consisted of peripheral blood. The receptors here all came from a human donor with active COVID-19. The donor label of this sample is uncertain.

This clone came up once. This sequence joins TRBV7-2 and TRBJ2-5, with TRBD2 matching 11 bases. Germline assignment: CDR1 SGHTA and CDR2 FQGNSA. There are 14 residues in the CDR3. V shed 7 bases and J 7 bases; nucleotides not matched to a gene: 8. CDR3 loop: CASIIAGGLGTQYF. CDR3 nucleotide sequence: TGTGCCAGCATTATAGCGGGGGGGCTCGGGACCCAGTACTTC.

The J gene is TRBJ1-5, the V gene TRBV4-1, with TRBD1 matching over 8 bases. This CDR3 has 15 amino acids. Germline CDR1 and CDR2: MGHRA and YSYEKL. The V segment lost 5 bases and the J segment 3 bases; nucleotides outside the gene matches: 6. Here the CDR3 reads CASSGQGGDNQPQHF. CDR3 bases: TGCGCCAGCAGCGGACAGGGAGGGGACAATCAGCCCCAGCATTTT.

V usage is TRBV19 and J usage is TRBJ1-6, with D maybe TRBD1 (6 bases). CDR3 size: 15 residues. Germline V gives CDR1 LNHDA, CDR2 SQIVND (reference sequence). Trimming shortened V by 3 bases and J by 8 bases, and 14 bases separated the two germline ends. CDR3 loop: CASSMNWAGDSPLHF. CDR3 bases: TGTGCCAGTAGTATGAATTGGGCAGGGGATTCACCCCTCCACTTT.

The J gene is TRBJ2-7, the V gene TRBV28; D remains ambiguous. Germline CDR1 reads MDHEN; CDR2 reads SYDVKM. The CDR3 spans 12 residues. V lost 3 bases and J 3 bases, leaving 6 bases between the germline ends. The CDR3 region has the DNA TGTGCCAGCAGTTTGCCAGGCTACGAGCAGTACTTC. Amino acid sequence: CASSLPGYEQYF.

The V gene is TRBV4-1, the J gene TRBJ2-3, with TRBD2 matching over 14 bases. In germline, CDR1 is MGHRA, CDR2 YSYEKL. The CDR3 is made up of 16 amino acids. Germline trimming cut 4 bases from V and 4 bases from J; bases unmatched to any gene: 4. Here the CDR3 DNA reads TGCGCCAGCAGCCTACGGACTAGCGGGAGGTCAGATACGCAGTATTTT. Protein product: CASSLRTSGRSDTQYF.

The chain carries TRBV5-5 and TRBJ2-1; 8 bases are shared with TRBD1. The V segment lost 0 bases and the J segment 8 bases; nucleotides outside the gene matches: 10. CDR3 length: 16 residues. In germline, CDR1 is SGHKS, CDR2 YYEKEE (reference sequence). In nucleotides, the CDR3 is TGTGCCAGCAGCTTGGTCAATACAGGGGGAGTCTATGAGCAGTTCTTC. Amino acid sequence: CASSLVNTGGVYEQFF.

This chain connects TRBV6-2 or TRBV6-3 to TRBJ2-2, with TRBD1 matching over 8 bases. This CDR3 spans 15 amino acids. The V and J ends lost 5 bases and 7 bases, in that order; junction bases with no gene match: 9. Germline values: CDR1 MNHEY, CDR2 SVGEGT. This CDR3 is CASSGPRGRGGELFF. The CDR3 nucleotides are TGTGCCAGCAGTGGCCCCAGGGGGCGAGGCGGGGAGCTGTTTTTT.

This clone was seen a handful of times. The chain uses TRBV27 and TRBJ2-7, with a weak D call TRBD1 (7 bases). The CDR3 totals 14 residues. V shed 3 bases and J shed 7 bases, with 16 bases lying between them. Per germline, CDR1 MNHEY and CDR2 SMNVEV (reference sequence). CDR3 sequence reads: CASSFISRGDEQYF. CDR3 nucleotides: TGTGCCAGCAGTTTTATTTCCAGGGGGGATGAGCAGTACTTC.

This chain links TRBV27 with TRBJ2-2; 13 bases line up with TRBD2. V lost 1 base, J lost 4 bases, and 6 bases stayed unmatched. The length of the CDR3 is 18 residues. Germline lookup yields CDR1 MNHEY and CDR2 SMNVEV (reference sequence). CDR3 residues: CASSLWGLAGTTTGELFF. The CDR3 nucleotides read TGTGCCAGCAGTTTATGGGGACTAGCGGGAACAACCACCGGGGAGCTGTTTTTT.

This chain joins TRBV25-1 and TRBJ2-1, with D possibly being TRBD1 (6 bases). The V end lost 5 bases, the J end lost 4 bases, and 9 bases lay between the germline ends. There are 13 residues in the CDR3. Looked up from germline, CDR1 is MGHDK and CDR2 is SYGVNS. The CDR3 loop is CASSSQGYNEQFF. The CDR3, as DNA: TGTGCCAGCAGTTCACAGGGATACAATGAGCAGTTCTTC.

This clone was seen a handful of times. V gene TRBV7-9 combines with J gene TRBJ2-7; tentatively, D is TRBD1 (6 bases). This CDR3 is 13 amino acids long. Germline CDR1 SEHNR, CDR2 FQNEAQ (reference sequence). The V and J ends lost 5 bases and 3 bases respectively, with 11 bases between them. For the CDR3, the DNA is TGTGCCAGCAGCCCGCCGGACAGCTACGAGCAGTACTTC. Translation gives CASSPPDSYEQYF.